This T cell receptor beta chain was observed in a study of post-analysis software for immune sequencing data. With 8 bases removed from V and 0 bases from J, the gap between germline ends came to 13 bases. The CDR3 has 13 amino acids. Germline V lookup: CDR1 SQVTM, CDR2 ANQGSEA. The study's findings and limits: Normalized Chao1 diversity in multiple sclerosis patients fell significantly below that of controls. Compared with controls, patients had more of about 5 TRBV segments, including TRBV5-6, TRBV5-1 and TRBV20-1.

Sequencing libraries made from TCR beta cDNA carried unique molecular identifiers. TCRdb reprocessed the PCR reads with MiXCR, giving one entry per CDR3 protein. The sample yields 750,000 to 950,000 distinct CDR3 sequences, about 53% seen once. This clonotype has a handful of counts. Its antigen is not identified. The sequenced sample consisted of blood. This TCR was recovered from a girl aged 5-17 years with multiple sclerosis. This chain connects TRBV29-1 to TRBJ1-1, with D tentatively TRBD1 (5 bases). The CDR3 reads CSTRGPLNTEAFF. Here the CDR3 DNA reads TGCAGCACCCGGGGACCCTTGAACACTGAAGCTTTCTTT. Using reference TRBV29-1 and TRBJ1-1 for the parts outside the CDR3, the full variable domain is SAVISQKPSRDICQRGTSLTIQCQVDSQVTMMFWYRQQPGQSLTLIATANQGSEATYESGFVIDKFPISRPNLTFSTLTVSNMSPEDSSIYLCSTRGPLNTEAFFGQGTRLTVV.